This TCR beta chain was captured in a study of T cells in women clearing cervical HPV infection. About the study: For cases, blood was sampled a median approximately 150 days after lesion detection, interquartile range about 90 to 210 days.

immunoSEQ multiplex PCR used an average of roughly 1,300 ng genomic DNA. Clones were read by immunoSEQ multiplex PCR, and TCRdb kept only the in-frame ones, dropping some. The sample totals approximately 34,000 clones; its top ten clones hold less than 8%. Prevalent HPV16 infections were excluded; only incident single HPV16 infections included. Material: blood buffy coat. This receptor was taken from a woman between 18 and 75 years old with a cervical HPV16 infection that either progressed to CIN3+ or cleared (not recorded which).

The DNA read from the CDR3 is TGTGCCTGGAGTGAATTGGGGGGACAGGCTGTTTATAGCAATCAGCCG. It yields the protein CAWSELGGQAVYSNQP. The complete CDR3 protein is CAWSELGGQAVYSNQPQYF. The chain has TRBV30 and TRBJ2-3, with TRBD1 matching over 8 bases. The CDR3 end lies 3 residues beyond the end of the read and is filled in from the germline J gene. This CDR3 is built from 19 residues. Germline CDR1 reads GTSNPN; CDR2 reads SVGIG (reference sequence).